The clone carrying this TCR beta chain was seen at least ten times. The antigen remains undetermined. Authors of the study amplified TCR beta CDR3 regions from RNA transcripts. First-round RT-PCR targeting the TCR CDR3 was performed with the HTBI primer set. TCRdb itself ran the multiplex PCR reads through MiXCR, one entry per CDR3 protein. This table holds 300,000 or so distinct CDR3 sequences, roughly 17% found once. These data originate in a study of T cells in Graves' hyperthyroidism and ophthalmopathy. Study outcomes and limitations: Expanded thyroid clonotypes (above 0.001) were mostly also found in blood.

V lost 0 bases and J 3 bases, leaving 8 bases between the germline ends. Germline assignment: CDR1 SNHLY and CDR2 FYNNEI. The CDR3 loop spans 15 amino acids. Diagnostic assessment was based on clinical symptoms, serum thyroxine and TRAb, thyroid ultrasound and orbital computed tomography. This chain links TRBV2 with TRBJ2-2; no reliable D call. Sequencing was carried out using blood. The receptor's source is a man younger than 45 with Graves' hyperthyroidism. The CDR3 DNA reads TGTGCCAGCAGTGAAGCGGTCAGATACACCGGGGAGCTGTTTTTT. Protein product: CASSEAVRYTGELFF.